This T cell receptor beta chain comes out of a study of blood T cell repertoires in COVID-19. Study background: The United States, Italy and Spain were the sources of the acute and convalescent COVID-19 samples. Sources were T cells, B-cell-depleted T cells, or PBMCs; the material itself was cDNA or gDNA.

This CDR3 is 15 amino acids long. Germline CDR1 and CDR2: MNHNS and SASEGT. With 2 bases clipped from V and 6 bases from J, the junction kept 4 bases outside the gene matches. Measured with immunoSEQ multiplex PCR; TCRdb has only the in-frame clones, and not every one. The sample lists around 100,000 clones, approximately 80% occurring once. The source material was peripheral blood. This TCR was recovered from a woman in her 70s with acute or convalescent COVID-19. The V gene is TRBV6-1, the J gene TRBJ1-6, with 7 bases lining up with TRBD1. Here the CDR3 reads CASSERTGSNSPLHF. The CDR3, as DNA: TGTGCCAGCAGTGAAAGGACAGGCTCTAATTCACCCCTCCACTTT.